This T cell receptor beta chain stems from a study of blood T cell repertoires in COVID-19. In the study overall: In each case, the material was cDNA or gDNA derived from T cells, B-cell-depleted T cells, or PBMCs.

Trimming removed 0 bases from V and 1 base from J, with 5 bases in between. The CDR3 runs 14 residues. Germline V gene data show CDR1 as ENHRY and CDR2 as SYGVKD. The table came from immunoSEQ multiplex PCR; TCRdb's copy has only in-frame clones and leaves some out. The data contain some 160,000 clones, approximately 91% of them seen just once; the ten biggest clones take up around 5.1%. This receptor was taken from a man between 18 and 29 years old with COVID-19, enrolled during active disease. Sequenced input: peripheral blood. The rearrangement joins TRBV10-3 to TRBJ2-3, with D unclear. In nucleotides, the CDR3 is TGTGCCATCAGTGAGTCCCGGGGCACAGATACGCAGTATTTT. As protein: CAISESRGTDTQYF.